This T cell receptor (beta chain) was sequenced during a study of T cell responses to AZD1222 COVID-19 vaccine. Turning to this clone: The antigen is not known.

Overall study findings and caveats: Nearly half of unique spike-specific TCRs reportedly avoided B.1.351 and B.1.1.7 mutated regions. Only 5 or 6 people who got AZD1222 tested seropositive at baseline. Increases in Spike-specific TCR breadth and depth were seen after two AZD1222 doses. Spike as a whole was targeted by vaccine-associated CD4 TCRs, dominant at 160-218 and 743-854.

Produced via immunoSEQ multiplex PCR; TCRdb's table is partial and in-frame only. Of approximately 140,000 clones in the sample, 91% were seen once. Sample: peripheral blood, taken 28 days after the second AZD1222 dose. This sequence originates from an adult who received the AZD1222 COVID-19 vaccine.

The CDR3 spells CASSQVAGGSSYEQYF. DNA for the CDR3: TGTGCCAGCAGCCAGGTAGCGGGAGGGAGCTCCTACGAGCAGTACTTC. The chain links TRBV4-2 to TRBJ2-7, with 11 bases lining up with TRBD2. V trimming: 3 bases; J trimming: 0 bases; junction bases outside the gene matches: 4. Germline V gene data show CDR1 as LGHNA and CDR2 as YNFKEQ. The CDR3 spans 16 residues.